The clone carrying this T cell receptor beta chain has just a few counts. This entry is derived from a study of regulatory T cells in long-lasting Graves disease. Study in general: Duration of antithyroid drug therapy among newly diagnosed Graves' patients was under 3 months.

The time point is: newly diagnosed GD, antithyroid drugs for less than 3 months. Researchers made the TCR library from RNA that was extracted from PBMCs. Patients with Graves' disease were diagnosed by American Thyroid Association guidelines. This CDR3 comprises 14 residues. CDR1 is SEHNR and CDR2 is FQNEAQ in the germline V gene (reference sequence). Trimming removed 4 bases from V and 9 bases from J; junction bases left unmatched: 5. Arm-PCR with iRepertoire HTBI primers amplified the CDR3 regions for these TCR beta libraries. One entry per CDR3 protein, called by TCRdb with MiXCR from the multiplex PCR reads. The table lists over 350,000 distinct CDR3 sequences, around 13% of them singletons. The sample was also reused in another study, on T cells in Graves' hyperthyroidism and ophthalmopathy. That source notes: RT-PCR in the first round (using the HTBI primer set) targeted the TCR CDR3.

The material sequenced was peripheral blood mononuclear cells (PBMCs), taken at new diagnosis, from a patient treated with antithyroid drugs. This receptor was obtained from a woman aged 45-65 years with Graves disease. The chain carries TRBV7-9 and TRBJ1-4; 10 bases are a match to TRBD1. CDR3 residues: CASSSGQGGQKLFF. The CDR3, as DNA: TGTGCCAGCAGCTCAGGACAGGGGGGGCAAAAACTGTTTTTT.